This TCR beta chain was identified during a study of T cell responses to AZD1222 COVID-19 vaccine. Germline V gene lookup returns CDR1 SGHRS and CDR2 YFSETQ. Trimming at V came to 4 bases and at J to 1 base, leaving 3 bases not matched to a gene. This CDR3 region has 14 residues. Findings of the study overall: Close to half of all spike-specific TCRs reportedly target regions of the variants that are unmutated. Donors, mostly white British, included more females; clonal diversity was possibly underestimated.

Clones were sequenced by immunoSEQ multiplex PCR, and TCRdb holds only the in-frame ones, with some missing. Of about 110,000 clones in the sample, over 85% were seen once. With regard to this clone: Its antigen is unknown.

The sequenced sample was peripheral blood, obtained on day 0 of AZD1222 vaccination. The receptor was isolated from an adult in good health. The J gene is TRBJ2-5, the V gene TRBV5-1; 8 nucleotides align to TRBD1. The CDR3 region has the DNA TGCGCCAGCAGCAGACAGGGGTCCCAAGAGACCCAGTACTTC. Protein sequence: CASSRQGSQETQYF. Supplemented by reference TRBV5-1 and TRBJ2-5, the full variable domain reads KAGVTQTPRYLIKTRGQQVTLSCSPISGHRSVSWYQQTPGQGLQFLFEYFSETQRNKGNFPGRFSGRQFSNSRSEMNVSTLELGDSALYLCASSRQGSQETQYFGPGTRLLVL.